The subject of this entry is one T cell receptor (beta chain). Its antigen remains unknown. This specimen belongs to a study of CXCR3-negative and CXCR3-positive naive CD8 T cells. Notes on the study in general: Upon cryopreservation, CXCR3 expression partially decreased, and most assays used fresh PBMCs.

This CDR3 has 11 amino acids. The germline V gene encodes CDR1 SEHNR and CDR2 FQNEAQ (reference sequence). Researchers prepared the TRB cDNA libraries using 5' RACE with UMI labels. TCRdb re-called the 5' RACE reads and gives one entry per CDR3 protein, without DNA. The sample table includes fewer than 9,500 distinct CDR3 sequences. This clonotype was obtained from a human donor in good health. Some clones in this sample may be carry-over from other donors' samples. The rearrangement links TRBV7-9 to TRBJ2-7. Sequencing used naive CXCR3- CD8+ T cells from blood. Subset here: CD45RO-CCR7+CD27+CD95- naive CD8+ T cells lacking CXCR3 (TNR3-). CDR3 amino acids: CASSPSYEQYF.